A selection of T cell receptor beta chains follows, all from one sample in a study of blood T cell repertoires in COVID-19. Assay: immunoSEQ multiplex PCR; the TCRdb copy retains only in-frame clones and omits some. The data contain 250,000 to 300,000 clones, 81% of them seen just once; the ten biggest clones take up roughly 2.9%. Material: peripheral blood. These receptors were taken from a woman aged 60 to 75 with active or convalescent COVID-19. The CDR3 runs from the conserved cysteine through the conserved F or W. The D gene is left open where the match is weak. Size is stated for part of the rows, as once, few or many counts, or as a class when the clone is expanded.

CASSLGHVGGFSGYTF | TGTGCCAGCAGTTTAGGGCACGTTGGGGGGTTTAGTGGCTACACCTTC | TRBJ1-2 | NA | NA | TRBV27
CAIMNGQHLYRGAEAFF | TGTGCCATCATGAATGGACAGCACCTCTACCGGGGGGCTGAAGCTTTCTTT | TRBJ1-1 | NA | NA | TRBV10-3
CAIRGTWGTDTQYF | TGTGCCATCAGGGGGACTTGGGGCACAGATACGCAGTATTTT | TRBJ2-3 | NA | NA | TRBV10-3
CASSLNPYLFNEQFF | TGTGCCAGCAGTCTTAATCCCTACCTCTTCAATGAGCAGTTCTTC | TRBJ2-1 | NA | NA | TRBV27
CASSEFSGGANEQFF | TGTGCCAGCAGTGAGTTTAGCGGGGGGGCCAATGAGCAGTTCTTC | TRBJ2-1 | NA | TRBD2 | TRBV6-1
CASSQDLDFGYGYTF | TGTGCCAGCAGCCAAGATCTTGACTTCGGCTATGGCTACACCTTC | TRBJ1-2 | NA | NA | TRBV3-1/TRBV3-2
CASSQGARGPNEKLFF | TGTGCCAGTAGCCAGGGGGCGCGAGGCCCGAATGAAAAACTGTTTTTT | TRBJ1-4 | NA | TRBD1 | TRBV19
CASSSDRSSGANVLTF | TGTGCCAGCAGCTCAGACAGGAGCTCTGGGGCCAACGTCCTGACTTTC | TRBJ2-6 | NA | NA | TRBV7-6
CASIHTPIDRHNQPQHF | TGTGCCAGCATCCACACTCCCATCGACAGGCATAATCAGCCCCAGCATTTT | TRBJ1-5 | NA | NA | TRBV21-1
CASSFRDRGFYEQYF | TGTGCCAGTAGTTTTCGGGACAGGGGCTTCTACGAGCAGTACTTC | TRBJ2-7 | NA | TRBD1 | TRBV19
CASSRGSGSGANVLTF | TGCGCCAGTTCAAGAGGGTCGGGCTCTGGGGCCAACGTCCTGACTTTC | TRBJ2-6 | NA | NA | TRBV10-1
CASSGWDREFGGYTF | TGTGCCAGCAGCGGATGGGACAGGGAATTTGGTGGCTACACCTTC | TRBJ1-2 | NA | TRBD1 | TRBV5-8
CASSELRYEQYF | TGTGCCAGCAGTGAACTCAGGTACGAGCAGTACTTC | TRBJ2-7 | NA | NA | TRBV6-1
CASRRDSSYNSPLHF | TGCGCCAGCAGACGGGACAGCTCCTATAATTCACCCCTCCACTTT | TRBJ1-6 | NA | TRBD1 | TRBV4-3
CASSLTAGDTEAFF | TGTGCCAGCAGCTTAACTGCAGGGGACACTGAAGCTTTCTTT | TRBJ1-1 | NA | NA | TRBV7-3
CASSQGRDYEQYF | TGCGCCAGCAGCCAAGGGCGGGACTACGAGCAGTACTTC | TRBJ2-7 | NA | NA | TRBV4-1
CASSFGTSGGTHNEQFF | TGTGCCAGCAGTTTCGGGACTAGCGGGGGGACGCACAATGAGCAGTTCTTC | TRBJ2-1 | once | TRBD2 | TRBV6-2/TRBV6-3
CASSLQVLDYGYTF | TGTGCCAGCAGCTTACAGGTTTTGGACTATGGCTACACCTTC | TRBJ1-2 | NA | NA | TRBV7-8
CASRQGERGPQHF | TGTGCCAGCAGACAGGGTGAAAGGGGGCCCCAGCATTTT | TRBJ1-5 | NA | NA | TRBV6-5
CSVEGDREFDTF | TGCAGCGTTGAAGGGGACAGGGAATTCGACACCTTC | TRBJ1-2 | NA | TRBD1 | TRBV29-1